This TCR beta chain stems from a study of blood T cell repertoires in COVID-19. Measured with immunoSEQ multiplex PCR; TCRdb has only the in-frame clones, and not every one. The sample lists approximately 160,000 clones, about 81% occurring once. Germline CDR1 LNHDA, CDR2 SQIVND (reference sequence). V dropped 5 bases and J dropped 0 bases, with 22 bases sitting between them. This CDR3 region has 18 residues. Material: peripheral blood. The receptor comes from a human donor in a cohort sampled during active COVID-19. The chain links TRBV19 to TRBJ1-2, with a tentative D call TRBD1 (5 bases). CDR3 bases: TGTGCCAGTAGTCCCCCCTTGGGCCAGGGCGACTCTAACTATGGCTACACCTTC. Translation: CASSPPLGQGDSNYGYTF.